The TCR beta chain described here comes from a study of T-cell memory formation after mild COVID-19. Amplification by 5'RACE using constant-segment primers produced TCR alpha and TCR beta cDNA libraries that carried sample barcodes and UMIs. Each CDR3 protein gets one entry after TCRdb re-called the 5' RACE reads with MiXCR. This sample has 310,000 or so distinct CDR3 sequences, with approximately 15% found just once. This clonotype was seen a handful of times. V dropped 7 bases and J dropped 7; count of bases not matched to a gene: 10. The CDR3 contains 14 residues. Germline CDR1 SGHRS, CDR2 YFSETQ. The sequence derives from a man younger than 35 who had mild COVID-19 (a few samples of this study predate the infection). Cell type and time point are not known. The chain links TRBV5-1 to TRBJ1-4; 7 bases agree with TRBD1. The sequenced sample consisted of PBMCs or a T cell subset sorted from them (not recorded which). Here the CDR3 reads CASRGDSFSEKLFF. The CDR3 coding sequence is TGCGCCAGCCGCGGGGACAGCTTCAGTGAAAAACTGTTTTTT.